This T cell receptor (beta chain) was sequenced during a study of blood T cells in healthy people across ages. Study-level points and caveats: Considered underestimates were the diversity estimates obtained from one million T cells. Roughly linearly, TCR beta diversity per million T cells fell as age increased.

A J-beta primer mix and a sample-barcoded 5' primer were used in a second PCR of about 7 to 12 cycles. Using its own MiXCR run on the 5' RACE reads, TCRdb lists one record per CDR3 protein. Of 650,000 to 1,000,000 distinct CDR3 sequences detected, 46% appear once; the ten largest clones hold over 15%. The CDR3 is 13 amino acids. Per the germline V gene, CDR1 is MRHNA and CDR2 is SNTAGT. Trimming took off 3 bases at V and 9 bases at J, with 15 bases between the two ends. Drawn from each donor were about 9 milliliters of peripheral blood. Samples had at least 6 million PBMCs isolated from them. In this sample, this clonotype turned up a few times. The antigen is undetermined.

The sequencing sample was made of blood. The receptor comes from an elderly man in good health. The chain couples TRBV6-4 to TRBJ2-7; D might be TRBD2 (6 bases). The CDR3 loop is CASSEYQGGMQYF. The DNA of the CDR3 is TGTGCCAGCAGTGAATATCAGGGCGGGATGCAGTACTTC.